This TCR beta chain was obtained from a study of OX40 agonist ivuxolimab in advanced cancers. On the study more broadly: An agonistic human IgG2 monoclonal antibody against OX40 (CD134) was given. Ivuxolimab was delivered to patients intravenously every 2 weeks at doses spanning 0.01 to 10 mg/kg. Study results and caveats: CD4+ and CD8+ T cells in blood underwent clonal expansion by week 6 at 0.1 to 3.0 mg/kg.

V lost 2 bases and J lost 3, with 13 bases in between. Per germline, CDR1 MRHNA and CDR2 SNTAGT. This CDR3 contains 16 residues. Notes on this clone: Its antigen remains unidentified.

Assay: immunoSEQ multiplex PCR; the TCRdb copy retains only in-frame clones and omits some. The sample consists of 65,000 to 90,000 clones, 82% of them appearing once. This clonotype originated in an adult with an advanced solid tumor such as melanoma, head and neck, liver or kidney cancer. Here the sequenced sample was CD4+ or CD8+ T cells sorted from blood, taken in a trial of the OX40 agonist ivuxolimab. This chain connects TRBV6-4 to TRBJ1-4; D possibly corresponds to TRBD1 (5 bases). CDR3: CASSDQCQGSNEKLFF. The CDR3 DNA reads TGTGCCAGCAGTGACCAGTGTCAGGGTTCTAATGAAAAACTGTTTTTT.